Following are 27 T cell receptor beta chains from one sample sequenced in a study of cytomegalovirus exposure and HLA in healthy donors. The primer mix had 60 Vbeta and 13 Jbeta primers. This table comes from immunoSEQ multiplex PCR, and its TCRdb copy is limited to in-frame clones, with some not included. This sample contains some 28,000 clones. Sequencing was performed on PBMCs. These receptors all come from a man younger than 40 in good health and CMV-seronegative.

This chain uses TRBV28 with TRBJ2-5; D is unclear. The CDR3 runs to 14 residues. The ends were cut back, 3 bases at V and 7 bases at J, with 15 bases in the middle. The germline gives CDR1 MDHEN, CDR2 SYDVKM. The CDR3 region is CASSLGHMEGTQYF. The CDR3 DNA follows: TGTGCCAGCAGTTTGGGCCATATGGAAGGGACCCAGTACTTC.

CDR3 region: CASRSTGGSETQYF. In DNA, the CDR3 is TGCGCCAGCAGATCAACAGGGGGCTCGGAGACCCAGTACTTC. This chain connects TRBV4-3 to TRBJ2-5, with 9 nucleotides matching TRBD1. Germline V gene lookup returns CDR1 LGHNA and CDR2 YSLEER. The V and J ends lost 6 bases and 5 bases, in that order; junction bases with no gene match: 7. The CDR3 contains 14 residues.

The V and J genes are TRBV28 and TRBJ2-1, with 9 positions matching TRBD2. Germline CDR1 and CDR2: MDHEN and SYDVKM. The CDR3 is 14 amino acids. J gave up 8 bases and V 2 bases, and 4 bases lay outside the gene matches. DNA for the CDR3: TGTGCCAGCAGTTTAGCGGGGGGGCAGGATGAGCAGTTCTTC. As protein: CASSLAGGQDEQFF. Full variable domain (remainder filled in from reference TRBV28 and TRBJ2-1): DVKVTQSSRYLVKRTGEKVFLECVQDMDHENMFWYRQDPGLGLRLIYFSYDVKMKEKGDIPEGYSVSREKKERFSLILESASTNQTSMYLCASSLAGGQDEQFFGPGTRLTVL.

The gene calls are TRBV7-2 and TRBJ2-1, with TRBD2 identical over 9 bases. V gave up 2 bases and J gave up 6 bases; unmatched junction bases: 2. The length of the CDR3 is 14 residues. Germline V lookup: CDR1 SGHTA, CDR2 FQGNSA. CDR3 sequence (DNA): TGTGCCAGCAGCTTACAACTAGCGGGCAATGAGCAGTTCTTC. Translation gives CASSLQLAGNEQFF.

V is TRBV10-1 and J is TRBJ2-7; TRBD2 matches at 9 bases. The V and J ends lost 10 bases and 5 bases, in that order; junction bases with no gene match: 15. The CDR3 is 15 amino acids. Germline V gene data show CDR1 as WNHNN and CDR2 as SYGVQD (reference sequence). The CDR3 region is CATPRVVSGSNEQYF. The CDR3 DNA sequence: TGCGCCACCCCCCGCGTCGTTAGCGGGAGTAACGAGCAGTACTTC.

As to this clone: One end of the junction is discordant with germline, which a read error may explain. The chain recombines TRBV7-7 with TRBJ1-5, with no clear D. The CDR3 is made up of 13 amino acids. The germline gives CDR1 SSHAT, CDR2 FNYEAQ (reference sequence). The CDR3 sequence: CASSSNSNQPQHF. The CDR3 bases are TGTGCTAGCAGCTCCAATAGCAATCAGCCCCAGCATTTT.

The V call is TRBV30, the J call TRBJ2-4, with D unclear. CDR1 is GTSNPN and CDR2 is SVGIG in the germline V gene (reference sequence). The CDR3 has 13 residues. Trimming cost V 3 bases and J 0 bases, with 6 bases left between them. CDR3 loop: CAWSRAAKNIQYF. CDR3 DNA sequence: TGTGCCTGGAGCCGCGCAGCCAAAAACATTCAGTACTTC.

CDR3 nucleotide sequence: TGTGCCAGCTCCCTCGGGACAGGGGCCGCACGGGATGAAAAACTGTTTTTT. It codes for CASSLGTGAARDEKLFF. The chain has TRBV18 and TRBJ1-4; 10 nucleotides line up with TRBD1. The CDR3 length is 17 residues. The junction had 13 bases not matched to a gene; V was cut back by 6 bases and J by 6 bases. The germline V gene has CDR1 KGHSH and CDR2 LQKENI.

A remark on this clone: The junction does not match germline at one end; this may be a read error. Other DNA sequences in the same sample also yield this CDR3. J is TRBJ2-7 and V is TRBV25-1, with 10 bases aligning to TRBD2. CDR3 length equals 15 residues. The V gene's germline CDR1 is MGHDK and CDR2 SYGVNS. The CDR3 reads CASSDPGLAHYEQYF. CDR3 nucleotide sequence: TGCGCCAGCAGTGATCCGGGACTAGCGCACTACGAGCAGTACTTC.

The V gene is TRBV7-8, the J gene TRBJ2-5, with 13 bases aligning to TRBD2. Germline lookup yields CDR1 SGHVS and CDR2 FQNEAQ. The CDR3 is made up of 16 amino acids. V lost 4 bases to trimming and J lost 5 bases; unmatched junction nucleotides: 7. The CDR3 here is CASSWRLAGGRETQYF. CDR3 DNA sequence: TGTGCCAGCAGCTGGAGACTAGCGGGGGGCAGGGAGACCCAGTACTTC.

The rearrangement joins TRBV6-6 to TRBJ1-3; 8 nucleotides align to TRBD1. CDR3 length equals 14 residues. Germline CDR1 MNHNY, CDR2 SVGAGI (reference sequence). Germline trimming cut 10 bases from V and 8 bases from J; bases unmatched to any gene: 13. CDR3: CATLSGQGADTIYF. CDR3 nucleotides: TGTGCCACCCTCTCGGGGCAGGGGGCGGACACCATATATTTT.

The chain joins TRBV19 to TRBJ1-1, with D possibly TRBD1 on 5 matching bases. The germline V gene has CDR1 LNHDA and CDR2 SQIVND (reference sequence). V was pared by 11 bases and J by 5 bases, with 21 bases between. The CDR3 contains 14 residues. CDR3 sequence: CACKSESGGTEAFF. The DNA of the CDR3 is TGTGCCTGTAAAAGTGAGTCCGGGGGGACTGAAGCTTTCTTT.

The chain is built from TRBV2 and TRBJ1-5; 8 positions match TRBD1. Germline V gene lookup returns CDR1 SNHLY and CDR2 FYNNEI. The CDR3 is 15 residues long. J was trimmed by 2 bases and V by 8 bases; bases with no gene match: 8. Here the CDR3 reads CASGSGQGGNQPQHF. The DNA for the CDR3 is TGTGCCAGCGGATCCGGACAGGGAGGCAATCAGCCCCAGCATTTT.

V usage is TRBV7-2 and J usage is TRBJ2-5; 12 nucleotides align to TRBD2. The CDR3 has 16 amino acids. The V gene end was trimmed by 5 bases and the J gene end by 7 bases; junction bases not matched to a gene: 11. Germline CDR1 reads SGHTA; CDR2 reads FQGNSA. In nucleotides, the CDR3 is TGTGCCAGCAGCAAGACTAGCGGGGGCTCCTGGGGGACCCAGTACTTC. Protein product: CASSKTSGGSWGTQYF.

V and J are TRBV18 and TRBJ2-3; 13 bases fit TRBD2. CDR3 size: 15 residues. Unmatched junction bases numbered 5, after V lost 5 bases and J lost 6 bases. The germline gives CDR1 KGHSH, CDR2 LQKENI. This chain's CDR3 is CASSDGTSGMDTQYF. In nucleotides, the CDR3 is TGTGCCAGCTCAGACGGGACTAGCGGGATGGATACGCAGTATTTT.

The chain combines TRBV27 with TRBJ2-7, with TRBD1 matching over 8 bases. This CDR3 spans 15 amino acids. The germline CDR1 and CDR2 sequences are MNHEY and SMNVEV (reference sequence). J gave up 2 bases and V 4 bases, and 7 bases lay outside the gene matches. CDR3 region: CASSYLGTGPYEQYF. The CDR3 DNA follows: TGTGCCAGCAGTTACCTCGGGACAGGTCCCTACGAGCAGTACTTC.

This chain uses TRBV6-5 with TRBJ1-1, with D perhaps matching TRBD1 (5 bases). The V end lost 7 bases, the J end lost 1 base, and 16 bases lay between the germline ends. CDR1 MNHEY and CDR2 SVGAGI come from the germline V gene. CDR3 length equals 15 residues. CDR3 in amino acids: CASIPMGGSNTEAFF. The CDR3 bases are TGTGCCAGCATCCCAATGGGGGGATCGAACACTGAAGCTTTCTTT.

The genes are TRBV6-6 and TRBJ2-7; TRBD2 matches at 8 bases. With V trimmed by 7 bases and J by 2 bases, 10 bases remained unmatched. The CDR3 has 15 amino acids. Germline loops: CDR1 MNHNY, CDR2 SVGAGI (reference sequence). CDR3 sequence (DNA): TGTGCCAGCACCCGGGAGGGGAATTCAGCCTACGAGCAGTACTTC. Translation: CASTREGNSAYEQYF.

V and J are TRBV19 and TRBJ1-1; tentatively, D is TRBD1 (6 bases). V lost 3 bases to trimming and J lost 7 bases, with 12 bases between them. Germline V CDR1 and CDR2: LNHDA, SQIVND (reference sequence). This CDR3 region has 13 residues. The chain's CDR3 is CASSIDRRGEAFF. The CDR3 DNA follows: TGTGCCAGTAGTATTGACAGGAGAGGTGAAGCTTTCTTT.

With respect to this clone: One end of the junction fails to match germline, which may point to a read error. The rearrangement joins TRBV13 to TRBJ1-1; D is possibly TRBD1 (6 bases). CDR1 PRHDT and CDR2 FYEKMQ come from the germline V gene (reference sequence). The CDR3 sequence is 18 residues long. The CDR3 nucleotides are TGTGCCAGCAGCTTAGCAGCCTTTAAATCGCCTGGGGACACTAAAGCTTTCTTT. Its protein is CASSLAAFKSPGDTKAFF.

The chain couples TRBV11-1 to TRBJ2-7; TRBD2 matches at 10 bases. The CDR3 covers 15 residues. Per the germline V gene, CDR1 is SGHAT and CDR2 is FQDESV (reference sequence). J lost 2 bases, V lost 3 bases, and 4 bases had no gene match. CDR3 DNA sequence: TGTGCCAGCAGCTTGAGGAGCGGGGGGGCCTACGAGCAGTACTTC. Amino acids: CASSLRSGGAYEQYF.

V gene TRBV10-3 combines with J gene TRBJ1-2; no definite D call. Germline CDR1 ENHRY, CDR2 SYGVKD. This CDR3 is 13 amino acids long. Between the trimmed V and J ends, which lost 1 base and 6 bases, there was a span of 9 bases. This chain's CDR3 is CAISELEANGYTF. CDR3 nucleotides: TGTGCCATCAGTGAGTTGGAGGCTAATGGCTACACCTTC.

The rearrangement joins TRBV4-2 to TRBJ2-5; 7 bases line up with TRBD2. J was trimmed by 4 bases and V by 2 bases; bases with no gene match: 13. The germline gives CDR1 LGHNA, CDR2 YNFKEQ. The CDR3 is made up of 17 amino acids. The CDR3 here is CASSQTLPGTTGETQYF. CDR3 DNA: TGTGCCAGCAGCCAAACGTTACCCGGGACTACGGGAGAGACCCAGTACTTC.

This chain uses TRBV7-9 with TRBJ2-7, with TRBD2 matching over 8 bases. The CDR3 consists of 14 residues. Germline V gives CDR1 SEHNR, CDR2 FQNEAQ (reference sequence). With V trimmed by 3 bases and J by 6 bases, 7 bases remained unmatched. CDR3 in amino acids: CASSFTAGAREQYF. The CDR3 nucleotides are TGTGCCAGCAGCTTCACAGCGGGAGCCCGCGAGCAGTACTTC.

V usage is TRBV6-1 and J usage is TRBJ2-7; 10 bases are shared with TRBD2. Trimming removed 2 bases from V and 0 bases from J; junction bases left unmatched: 7. This CDR3 is 17 amino acids long. Germline loops: CDR1 MNHNS, CDR2 SASEGT. The CDR3 sequence is CASSERLAGALSYEQYF. DNA for the CDR3: TGTGCCAGCAGTGAACGCCTAGCGGGAGCTCTCTCCTACGAGCAGTACTTC.

The DNA of the CDR3 is TGTGCCATTAGGGTCGGGGGGGTCAATGAGCAGTTCTTC. Amino acids: CAIRVGGVNEQFF. The chain has TRBV10-3 and TRBJ2-1, with TRBD2 identical over 8 bases. Germline V gene lookup returns CDR1 ENHRY and CDR2 SYGVKD. The CDR3 contains 13 residues. Trimming took 9 bases from V and 6 from J; bases not matched to a gene: 7.

The chain employs TRBV6-5 and TRBJ2-1; 10 bases line up with TRBD2. The CDR3 totals 14 residues. The J segment lost 6 bases and the V segment lost 5 bases, leaving 4 bases of the junction unmatched. Germline CDR1 MNHEY, CDR2 SVGAGI. This CDR3 is CASSLAGVRNEQFF. The CDR3 DNA follows: TGTGCCAGCAGTCTAGCGGGAGTACGCAATGAGCAGTTCTTC.